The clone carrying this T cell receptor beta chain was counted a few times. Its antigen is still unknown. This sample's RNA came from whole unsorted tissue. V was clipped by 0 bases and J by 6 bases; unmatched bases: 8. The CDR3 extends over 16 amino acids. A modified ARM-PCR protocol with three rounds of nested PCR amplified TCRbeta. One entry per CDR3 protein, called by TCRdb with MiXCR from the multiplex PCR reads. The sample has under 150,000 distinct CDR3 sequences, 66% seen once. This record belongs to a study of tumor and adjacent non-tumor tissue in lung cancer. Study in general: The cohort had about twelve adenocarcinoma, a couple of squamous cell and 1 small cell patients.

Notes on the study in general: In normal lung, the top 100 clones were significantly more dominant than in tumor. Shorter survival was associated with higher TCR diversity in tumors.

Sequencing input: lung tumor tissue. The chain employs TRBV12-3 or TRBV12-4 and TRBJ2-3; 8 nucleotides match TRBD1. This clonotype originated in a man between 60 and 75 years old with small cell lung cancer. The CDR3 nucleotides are TGTGCCAGCAGTTTAGCGCAAGGCAGGGGGCAGGATACGCAGTATTTT. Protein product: CASSLAQGRGQDTQYF.